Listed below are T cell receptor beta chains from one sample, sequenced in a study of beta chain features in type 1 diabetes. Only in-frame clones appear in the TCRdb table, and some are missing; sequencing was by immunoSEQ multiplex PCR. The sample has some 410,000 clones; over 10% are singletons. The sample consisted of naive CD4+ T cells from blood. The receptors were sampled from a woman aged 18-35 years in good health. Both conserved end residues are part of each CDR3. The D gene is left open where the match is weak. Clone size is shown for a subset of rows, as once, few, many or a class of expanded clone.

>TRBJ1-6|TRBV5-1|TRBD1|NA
CASSSTGQGHSPLHF
TGCGCCAGCAGCTCCACGGGACAGGGACACTCACCCCTCCACTTT
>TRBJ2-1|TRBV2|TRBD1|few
CASSENRGLNEQFF
TGTGCCAGCAGTGAGAACAGGGGGCTCAATGAGCAGTTCTTC
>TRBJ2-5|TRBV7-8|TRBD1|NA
CASSWTGPETQYF
TGTGCCAGCAGCTGGACAGGGCCGGAGACCCAGTACTTC
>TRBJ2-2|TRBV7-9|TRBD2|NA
CASSPHSSGGYTGELFF
TGTGCCAGCAGCCCTCACTCTAGCGGGGGCTACACCGGGGAGCTGTTTTTT
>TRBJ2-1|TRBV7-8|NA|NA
CASSPSILDNEQFF
TGTGCCAGCAGCCCCAGCATTCTAGACAATGAGCAGTTCTTC
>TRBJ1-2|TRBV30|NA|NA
CAWNRRGWNYGYTF
TGTGCCTGGAATCGCCGGGGCTGGAACTATGGCTACACCTTC
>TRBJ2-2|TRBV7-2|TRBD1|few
CASSVGQLNTGELFF
TGTGCCAGCAGCGTGGGACAGCTGAACACCGGGGAGCTGTTTTTT
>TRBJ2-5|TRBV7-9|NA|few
CASSLALGGRQETQYF
TGTGCCAGCAGCTTAGCCCTCGGGGGCCGCCAAGAGACCCAGTACTTC
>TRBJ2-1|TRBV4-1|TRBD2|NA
CASSQGSSGGYNEQFF
TGCGCCAGCAGCCAAGGATCTAGCGGGGGTTACAATGAGCAGTTCTTC
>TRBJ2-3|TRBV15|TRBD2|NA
CATSKKGHSGSGTDTQYF
TGTGCCACCAGCAAAAAAGGTCATAGCGGGAGCGGAACAGATACGCAGTATTTT
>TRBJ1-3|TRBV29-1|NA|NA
CSVAGLSGNTIYF
TGCAGCGTGGCGGGCCTCTCTGGAAACACCATATATTTT
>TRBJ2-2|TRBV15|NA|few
CATSSQGTVGELFF
TGTGCCACCAGCAGCCAGGGGACGGTCGGGGAGCTGTTTTTT
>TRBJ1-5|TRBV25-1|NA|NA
CASSESGQPQHF
TGTGCCAGCAGTGAATCCGGTCAGCCCCAGCATTTT
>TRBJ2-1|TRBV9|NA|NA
CASSVGGGLRNEQFF
TGTGCCAGCAGCGTAGGGGGAGGACTTCGCAATGAGCAGTTCTTC
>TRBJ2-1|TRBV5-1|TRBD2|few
CASSSAGSSYNEQFF
TGCGCCAGCAGCTCAGCGGGGAGCTCCTACAATGAGCAGTTCTTC
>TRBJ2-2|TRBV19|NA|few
CASSIPRGVQPNTGELFF
TGTGCCAGTAGTATCCCCCGAGGGGTGCAACCAAACACCGGGGAGCTGTTTTTT
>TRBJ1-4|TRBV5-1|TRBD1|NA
CASRQGQGRGKLFF
TGCGCCAGCAGACAGGGACAGGGTAGAGGAAAACTGTTTTTT
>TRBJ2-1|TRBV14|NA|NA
CASSQGRLGSLYNEQFF
TGTGCCAGCAGCCAAGGGCGATTGGGTAGCCTCTACAATGAGCAGTTCTTC
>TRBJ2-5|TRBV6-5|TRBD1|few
CASSRDRGKETQYF
TGTGCCAGCAGTAGAGACAGGGGAAAAGAGACCCAGTACTTC
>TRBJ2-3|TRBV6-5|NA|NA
CASSYRDDTQYF
TGTGCCAGCAGCTACAGGGATGATACGCAGTATTTT
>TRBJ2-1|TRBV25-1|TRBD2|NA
CASSEGGLVYRNEQFF
TGTGCCAGCAGTGAGGGGGGACTAGTCTATCGCAATGAGCAGTTCTTC
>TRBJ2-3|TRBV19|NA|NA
CASSKGYPLTDTQYF
TGTGCCAGCTCTAAAGGGTACCCTCTCACAGATACGCAGTATTTT
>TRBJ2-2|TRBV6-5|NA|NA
CASSTYRVKTGELFF
TGTGCCAGCAGTACGTACAGGGTTAAGACCGGGGAGCTGTTTTTT
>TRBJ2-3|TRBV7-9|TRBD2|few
CASSPQAGGPTDTQYF
TGTGCCAGCAGCCCCCAAGCGGGAGGCCCCACAGATACGCAGTATTTT
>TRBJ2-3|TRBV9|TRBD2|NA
CASSDPGLASTDTQYF
TGTGCCAGCAGCGACCCGGGACTAGCGTCCACAGATACGCAGTATTTT
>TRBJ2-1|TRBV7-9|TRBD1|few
CASSLANHRDRDYEQFF
TGTGCCAGCAGCTTAGCCAATCACCGGGACAGGGACTATGAGCAGTTCTTC
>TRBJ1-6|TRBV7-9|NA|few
CASSLMVGVNSPLHF
TGTGCCAGCAGCTTAATGGTTGGGGTGAATTCACCCCTCCACTTT
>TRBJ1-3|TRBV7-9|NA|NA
CASSLDGNTIYF
TGTGCCAGCAGCTTGGATGGAAACACCATATATTTT
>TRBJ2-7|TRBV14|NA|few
CASSQDVFGKDLEQYF
TGTGCCAGCAGCCAAGATGTCTTTGGGAAGGACCTCGAGCAGTACTTC
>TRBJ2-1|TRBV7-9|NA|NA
CASSFPDSVDNEQFF
TGTGCCAGCAGCTTTCCGGACTCAGTGGACAATGAGCAGTTCTTC
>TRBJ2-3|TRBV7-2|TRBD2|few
CASSTGGITDTQYF
TGTGCCAGCAGCACGGGGGGTATCACAGATACGCAGTATTTT
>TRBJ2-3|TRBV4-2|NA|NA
CASSQPGPADTQYF
TGTGCCAGCAGCCAACCCGGGCCGGCCGATACGCAGTATTTT
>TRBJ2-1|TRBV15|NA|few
CATSPGGVRFEQFF
TGTGCCACCTCTCCGGGCGGGGTCCGTTTTGAGCAGTTCTTC
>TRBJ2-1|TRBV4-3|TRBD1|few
CASSLLSGTGVGNEQFF
TGCGCCAGCAGCCTTTTGTCCGGGACAGGGGTCGGGAATGAGCAGTTCTTC
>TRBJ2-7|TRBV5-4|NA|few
CASSLGPGPGRDEQYF
TGTGCCAGCAGCTTGGGCCCCGGTCCCGGCCGTGACGAGCAGTACTTC
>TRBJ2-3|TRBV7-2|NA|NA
CASSLNPSTDTQYF
TGTGCCAGCAGCTTGAACCCCAGCACAGATACGCAGTATTTT
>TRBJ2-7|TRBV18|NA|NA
CASSPPRRVGEQYF
TGTGCCAGCTCACCACCGAGAAGGGTGGGGGAGCAGTACTTC
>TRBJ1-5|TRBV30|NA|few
CAWSNGGRDQPQHF
TGTGCCTGGAGTAATGGGGGGCGAGACCAGCCCCAGCATTTT
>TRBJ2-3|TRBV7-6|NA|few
CASSLVVLAGTDTQYF
TGTGCCAGCAGCTTAGTGGTCCTGGCGGGCACAGATACGCAGTATTTT
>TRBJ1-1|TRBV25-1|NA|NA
CASSRGAFTEAFF
TGTGCCAGCAGTCGGGGGGCATTTACTGAAGCTTTCTTT
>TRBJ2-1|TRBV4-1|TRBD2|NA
CASSQDVSGRRNEQFF
TGCGCCAGCAGCCAAGATGTAAGCGGGAGGCGGAATGAGCAGTTCTTC
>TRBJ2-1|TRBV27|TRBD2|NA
CASSLRPGLVSLFF
TGTGCCAGCAGTTTACGGCCGGGACTAGTAAGTCTGTTCTTC